This TCR beta chain appears in the sequencing data of a study of CD8 T cells in ankylosing spondylitis. Study observations and caveats: Blood of patients with ankylosing spondylitis appeared to be characterized by a TCR beta motif of eight or nine highly homologous variants. Reported data indicate significant enrichment of disease-linked clones within matched ankylosing spondylitis synovial fluid.

Remarks on this clonotype: Its target is unknown.

Preparation of TCR beta libraries was done by quantitative 5'-RACE with molecular barcodes. TCRdb passed the 5' RACE reads through MiXCR, listing each CDR3 protein once. Among some 220,000 distinct CDR3 sequences listed, around 7.9% were seen once. The CDR3 extends over 15 amino acids. The germline V gene has CDR1 DFQATT and CDR2 SNEGSKA (reference sequence). The V end lost 1 base, the J end lost 2 bases, and 12 bases lay between the germline ends. The clonotype comes from a male donor with ankylosing spondylitis. The V call is TRBV20-1, the J call TRBJ1-5, with D possibly TRBD1 on 5 matching bases. Input material: blood, either unsorted or a sorted T cell fraction (not recorded which). DNA of the CDR3: TGCAGTGCTAGAGGTCGGGACGCGGGCAATCAGCCCCAGCATTTT. Protein sequence: CSARGRDAGNQPQHF.